Following are 32 T cell receptor beta chains from one sample sequenced in a study of T cells in Graves' hyperthyroidism and ophthalmopathy. What was amplified from RNA transcripts were TCR beta CDR3 regions. Carried out on the TCR CDR3, a first-round RT-PCR used the HTBI primer set. TCRdb re-derived calls from the multiplex PCR reads in MiXCR, one entry per CDR3 protein. This table has 190,000 or so distinct CDR3 sequences, about 17% appearing once. The material sequenced was blood. The receptors were sampled from a middle-aged man with Graves' hyperthyroidism.

The chain uses TRBV20-1 and TRBJ1-1, with 8 bases identical to TRBD1. The trim removed 5 bases at V and 1 base at J, leaving 6 bases unmatched. Per germline, CDR1 DFQATT and CDR2 SNEGSKA (reference sequence). The CDR3 contains 14 residues. The CDR3 DNA follows: TGCAGTGCTGTCGACAGGGGAAAGAACACTGAAGCTTTCTTT. Amino acid sequence: CSAVDRGKNTEAFF.

This clonotype came up many times. The chain has TRBV28 and TRBJ2-2; 8 nucleotides agree with TRBD2. V shed 3 bases, J shed 4 bases, and the junction held 10 bases outside the gene matches. CDR3 length: 17 residues. Germline values: CDR1 MDHEN, CDR2 SYDVKM. This chain's CDR3 is CASSLPPGRGGTGELFF. The DNA for the CDR3 is TGTGCCAGCAGTTTGCCCCCGGGACGGGGGGGCACCGGGGAGCTGTTTTTT.

This clonotype was observed at least ten times. The chain employs TRBV6-5 and TRBJ1-1, with D possibly being TRBD1 (5 bases). Trimming shortened V by 0 bases and J by 1 base, and 12 bases separated the two germline ends. The CDR3 spans 16 residues. Germline V CDR1 and CDR2: MNHEY, SVGAGI. The DNA of the CDR3 is TGTGCCAGCAGTTACTCGGGGCAGGGCAAGAACACTGAAGCTTTCTTT. It yields the protein CASSYSGQGKNTEAFF.

The gene calls are TRBV20-1 and TRBJ1-1; a weak D match, TRBD1 (5 bases). Germline CDR1 reads DFQATT; CDR2 reads SNEGSKA (reference sequence). The V gene lost 3 bases and the J gene lost 0 bases, with 11 bases spanning the gap. The CDR3 is made up of 14 amino acids. The CDR3 loop is CSASLRGLNTEAFF. CDR3 DNA: TGCAGTGCTAGTTTGCGGGGGTTGAACACTGAAGCTTTCTTT.

The V gene is TRBV5-1, the J gene TRBJ2-5, with 7 bases matching TRBD2. Germline V CDR1 and CDR2: SGHRS, YFSETQ. There are 14 residues in the CDR3. V was pared by 2 bases and J by 2 bases, with 3 bases of the junction left unmatched. CDR3: CASSFPGGQETQYF. The CDR3 bases are TGCGCCAGCAGCTTTCCGGGAGGACAAGAGACCCAGTACTTC.

This clonotype was seen at least ten times. It is unclear where the CDR3 begins or ends on the DNA, so no DNA is shown, and the CDR3 is as TCRdb lists it. The chain joins TRBV30 to TRBJ2-1; the table gives TRBD1 as D, unverified against the DNA. The CDR3 extends over 9 residues, inclusive of both ends. Germline V gives CDR1 GTSNPN, CDR2 SVGIG (reference sequence). This CDR3 reads CAYPCRQFF.

The table lists this clonotype with many counts. V and J are TRBV7-2 and TRBJ2-3; possible D gene TRBD2, 5 bases. Germline assignment: CDR1 SGHTA and CDR2 FQGNSA. This CDR3 comprises 15 residues. The V and J ends lost 5 bases and 0 bases respectively, with 12 bases between them. CDR3 nucleotide sequence: TGTGCCAGCAGCCCCCGTCGGACTAGCACAGATACGCAGTATTTT. Translating gives CASSPRRTSTDTQYF.

This clonotype was seen repeatedly, ten times or more. The chain combines TRBV5-1 with TRBJ2-1; 8 bases match TRBD2. This CDR3 has 15 residues. V shed 3 bases and J 7 bases; nucleotides not matched to a gene: 9. Germline CDR1 and CDR2: SGHRS and YFSETQ. CDR3 coding DNA: TGCGCCAGCAGCTCCCTTGGCGGGGGGAATAATGAGCAGTTCTTC. It yields the protein CASSSLGGGNNEQFF.

The chain combines TRBV5-5 with TRBJ1-2; D is uncertain. This CDR3 contains 14 residues. The V end lost 0 bases, the J end lost 6 bases, and 12 bases lay between the germline ends. Germline CDR1 SGHKS, CDR2 YYEKEE (reference sequence). The CDR3 loop reads CASSLATDLNGYTF. The CDR3 region has the DNA TGTGCCAGCAGCTTGGCGACGGACCTTAATGGCTACACCTTC.

This clonotype was detected ten times or more. J is TRBJ2-2 and V is TRBV7-2; D possibly matches TRBD1 or TRBD2 (6 bases each). Trimming pared 0 bases from V and 7 bases from J, leaving 12 bases between. CDR3 length: 15 amino acids. CDR1 and CDR2 from the germline V gene are SGHTA and FQGNSA. The CDR3 loop reads CASSLARGRGGELFF. The DNA of the CDR3 is TGTGCCAGCAGCTTAGCCCGGGGGCGTGGCGGGGAGCTGTTTTTT.

This clonotype came up many times. The chain joins TRBV20-1 to TRBJ2-3; a possible D gene is TRBD2 (7 bases). The CDR3 spans 14 residues. The V and J ends lost 3 bases and 6 bases respectively, with 16 bases between them. The V gene's germline CDR1 is DFQATT and CDR2 SNEGSKA (reference sequence). The CDR3 sequence is CSARSGGPGDTQYF. The CDR3 DNA reads as TGCAGTGCTAGGTCGGGGGGCCCCGGGGATACGCAGTATTTT.

The table lists this clonotype with many counts. In DNA, the CDR3 is TGTGCCAGCAGCCAAGACGGGTATGGCTACACCTTC. It translates to CASSQDGYGYTF. This chain connects TRBV3-1 to TRBJ1-2; D is uncertain. Trimming shortened V by 0 bases and J by 5 bases, and 4 bases separated the two germline ends. The germline CDR1 and CDR2 sequences are LGHDT and YNNKEL (reference sequence). CDR3 length: 12 residues. Variable domain in full (rest from reference TRBV3-1 and TRBJ1-2): DTAVSQTPKYLVTQMGNDKSIKCEQNLGHDTMYWYKQDSKKFLKIMFSYNNKELIINETVPNRFSPKSPDKAHLNLHINSLELGDSAVYFCASSQDGYGYTFGSGTRLTVV.

This clonotype has only a few counts. The chain carries TRBV28 and TRBJ1-3; D possibly corresponds to TRBD1 (6 bases). This CDR3 is built from 18 residues. V lost 3 bases to trimming and J lost 5 bases, with 23 bases between them. Germline V gives CDR1 MDHEN, CDR2 SYDVKM. CDR3 DNA: TGTGCCAGCAGTTTTTTGGGGGGCGTCCGGACTAAGCGAAACACCATATATTTT. Residues: CASSFLGGVRTKRNTIYF. The entire variable domain, with the rest obtained from reference TRBV28 and TRBJ1-3, is as follows: DVKVTQSSRYLVKRTGEKVFLECVQDMDHENMFWYRQDPGLGLRLIYFSYDVKMKEKGDIPEGYSVSREKKERFSLILESASTNQTSMYLCASSFLGGVRTKRNTIYFGEGSWLTVV.

This clonotype has a count of ten or more. This sequence joins TRBV12-3 or TRBV12-4 and TRBJ1-4, with D unclear. Trimming shortened V by 3 bases and J by 4 bases, and 12 bases separated the two germline ends. The CDR3 totals 15 residues. The CDR3 protein is CASSFVHGGNEKLFF. The CDR3 coding sequence is TGTGCCAGCAGTTTTGTCCACGGTGGTAATGAAAAACTGTTTTTT.

This clonotype was seen more than once but under ten times. J is TRBJ1-5 and V is TRBV5-1; 11 bases map to TRBD1. Per the germline V gene, CDR1 is SGHRS and CDR2 is YFSETQ. CDR3 length: 17 amino acids. Trimming cost V 0 bases and J 7 bases; bases outside gene matches: 9. This CDR3 is CASSLVGTGGKEQPQHF. DNA of the CDR3: TGCGCCAGCAGCTTGGTAGGGACAGGGGGGAAGGAACAGCCCCAGCATTTT. Drawing the rest from reference TRBV5-1 and TRBJ1-5, the complete variable domain is KAGVTQTPRYLIKTRGQQVTLSCSPISGHRSVSWYQQTPGQGLQFLFEYFSETQRNKGNFPGRFSGRQFSNSRSEMNVSTLELGDSALYLCASSLVGTGGKEQPQHFGDGTRLSIL.

There are many counts of this clonotype. J is TRBJ2-1 and V is TRBV20-1; TRBD1 matches 9 bases. Germline lookup yields CDR1 DFQATT and CDR2 SNEGSKA (reference sequence). This CDR3 has 14 residues. Trimming cost V 6 bases and J 1 base; bases outside gene matches: 4. The CDR3 reads CSASGQGSYNEQFF. CDR3 nucleotides: TGCAGTGCCTCGGGACAGGGATCCTACAATGAGCAGTTCTTC.

The rearrangement links TRBV5-1 to TRBJ2-5; maybe TRBD1 (6 bases). V shed 0 bases and J shed 5 bases, with 11 bases lying between them. This CDR3 is built from 14 residues. In germline, CDR1 is SGHRS, CDR2 YFSETQ. The CDR3 sequence is CASSLVAGDETQYF. The CDR3 DNA reads as TGCGCCAGCAGCTTGGTTGCAGGGGACGAGACCCAGTACTTC.

The sample holds many counts of this clonotype. The chain is built from TRBV28 and TRBJ1-5, with 11 bases matching TRBD1. Germline values: CDR1 MDHEN, CDR2 SYDVKM. The V gene end was trimmed by 5 bases and the J gene end by 6 bases; junction bases not matched to a gene: 3. The CDR3 sequence is 14 residues long. Here the CDR3 DNA reads TGTGCCAGCAGTAGGACAGGGGGCACTCAGCCCCAGCATTTT. This gives the protein CASSRTGGTQPQHF.

The CDR3 loop reads CASSLASTGGSYTF. The CDR3 region has the DNA TGTGCCAGCAGTTTAGCAAGTACAGGGGGCAGCTACACCTTC. This sequence joins TRBV27 and TRBJ1-2; 9 bases align to TRBD1. The germline V gene encodes CDR1 MNHEY and CDR2 SMNVEV (reference sequence). CDR3 length equals 14 residues. The V gene end was trimmed by 2 bases and the J gene end by 9 bases; junction bases not matched to a gene: 7.

This clonotype has at least ten counts. This chain connects TRBV20-1 to TRBJ2-1, with D possibly being TRBD2 (7 bases). The CDR3 contains 16 residues. V was trimmed by 3 bases and J by 9 bases, leaving 24 bases between them. Germline V gives CDR1 DFQATT, CDR2 SNEGSKA (reference sequence). As DNA, the CDR3 is TGCAGTGCTAGGGGGGGGCGCAGGGGTCAGGCAGGTGAGCAGTTCTTC. Amino acids: CSARGGRRGQAGEQFF.

The chain is built from TRBV6-1 and TRBJ1-2; possible D gene TRBD1, 5 bases. Germline loops: CDR1 MNHNS, CDR2 SASEGT. V was shortened by 6 bases and J by 0 bases, with 14 bases between the two germline ends. The CDR3 runs to 15 residues. This chain's CDR3 is CASRALAGANYGYTF. CDR3 DNA: TGTGCCAGCAGGGCCCTAGCGGGGGCTAACTATGGCTACACCTTC.

The sample holds many counts of this clonotype. The chain employs TRBV12-3 or TRBV12-4 and TRBJ1-1; D ambiguous. There are 14 residues in the CDR3. Trimming stripped 1 base from V and 7 bases from J, with 13 bases between. CDR3 DNA sequence: TGTGCCAGCAGTTTAGGCCGATCGTCCGTTGAAGCTTTCTTT. As protein: CASSLGRSSVEAFF.

CDR3 bases: TGTGCCAGCAGCCCGATGACAGGGACTGAAAAACTGTTTTTT. This sequence encodes CASSPMTGTEKLFF. The chain recombines TRBV7-3 with TRBJ1-4, with 7 bases fitting TRBD1. V shed 5 bases and J 7 bases; nucleotides not matched to a gene: 7. CDR1 is SGHTA and CDR2 is FQGTGA in the germline V gene. The length of the CDR3 is 14 residues.

The chain recombines TRBV7-2 with TRBJ2-1, with D unclear. V was shortened by 10 bases and J by 3 bases, with 16 bases between the two germline ends. Germline V gene lookup returns CDR1 SGHTA and CDR2 FQGNSA. This CDR3 has 14 amino acids. In DNA form, the CDR3 reads TGTGCCATCAGGCGACTGGAAAACTACAATGAGCAGTTCTTC. Its protein is CAIRRLENYNEQFF.

There are many counts of this clonotype. The V call is TRBV20-1, the J call TRBJ1-2; 12 bases map to TRBD1. Germline CDR1 is DFQATT and CDR2 is SNEGSKA (reference sequence). The CDR3 totals 14 residues. Losses at the gene ends were 3 bases for V and 4 bases for J; bases not matched to a gene: 3. CDR3 sequence (DNA): TGCAGTGCTAGTGGGACAGGGGGCCTCTATGGCTACACCTTC. Its translation: CSASGTGGLYGYTF.

In its sample, this clonotype was seen many times. The chain joins TRBV20-1 to TRBJ2-5; 8 bases line up with TRBD2. Germline-derived CDR1 and CDR2 are DFQATT and SNEGSKA (reference sequence). V shed 7 bases and J 5 bases; nucleotides not matched to a gene: 3. The CDR3 length is 11 residues. CDR3 nucleotide sequence: TGCAGTGGCGGGGGGCGTGAGACCCAGTACTTC. This translates into CSGGGRETQYF.

This clonotype appeared a few times. The chain links TRBV27 to TRBJ2-4; perhaps TRBD2 as D (6 bases). The CDR3 is 14 amino acids. Germline loops: CDR1 MNHEY, CDR2 SMNVEV (reference sequence). V gave up 3 bases and J gave up 2 bases, with 8 bases separating them. As DNA, the CDR3 is TGTGCCAGCAGTTTGGCGGGGTCCAAAAACATTCAGTACTTC. Translation gives CASSLAGSKNIQYF.

This rearrangement joins TRBV4-3 to TRBJ1-4, with 9 bases identical to TRBD1. Per germline, CDR1 LGHNA and CDR2 YSLEER. The CDR3 contains 18 residues. Losses at the gene ends were 5 bases for V and 8 bases for J; bases not matched to a gene: 18. The CDR3 loop reads CASSGNRGWGQGGEKLFF. The CDR3 region has the DNA TGCGCCAGCAGCGGAAACCGGGGTTGGGGACAGGGAGGAGAAAAACTGTTTTTT.

This clonotype was observed many times. V gene TRBV6-5 combines with J gene TRBJ2-2; 9 nucleotides align to TRBD1. CDR1 is MNHEY, CDR2 SVGAGI, per germline. The CDR3 has 16 amino acids. With V trimmed by 0 bases and J by 6 bases, 5 bases remained unmatched. The CDR3 bases are TGTGCCAGCAGTTACTCGGGGACAGGGCCCCCCGGGGAGCTGTTTTTT. Its protein is CASSYSGTGPPGELFF.

The rearrangement links TRBV11-2 to TRBJ2-1, with D hard to call. The V gene's germline CDR1 is SGHAT and CDR2 FQNNGV. V was clipped by 0 bases and J by 9 bases, with 6 bases between them. The CDR3 has 12 residues. The chain's CDR3 is CASSLDLAEQFF. In DNA, the CDR3 is TGTGCCAGCAGCTTAGATTTGGCTGAGCAGTTCTTC.

This clonotype was seen many times. The V gene is TRBV2, the J gene TRBJ1-2; TRBD1 matches 10 bases. After removal of 6 bases from V and 7 bases from J, the junction contained 8 bases not matched to a gene. This CDR3 comprises 14 residues. Germline V gives CDR1 SNHLY, CDR2 FYNNEI. The CDR3 bases are TGTGCCAGCAGCCCCCCAGGGGACAGGGGTGGCTACACCTTC. It specifies CASSPPGDRGGYTF. Full variable domain (rest looked up from reference TRBV2 and TRBJ1-2): EPEVTQTPSHQVTQMGQEVILRCVPISNHLYFYWYRQILGQKVEFLVSFYNNEISEKSEIFDDQFSVERPDGSNFTLKIRSTKLEDSAMYFCASSPPGDRGGYTFGSGTRLTVV.

This clonotype was detected many times. This chain links TRBV4-1 with TRBJ2-7; unclear D gene. This CDR3 has 14 amino acids. Germline CDR1 reads MGHRA; CDR2 reads YSYEKL. The germline V and J ends were trimmed by 0 bases and 8 bases, with 14 bases remaining between them. The CDR3 region is CASSQDHASRQQYF. The CDR3 coding sequence is TGCGCCAGCAGCCAAGATCATGCCAGCCGACAGCAGTACTTC.